This T cell receptor beta chain originates from a study of T cell responses to AZD1222 COVID-19 vaccine. TCRdb's copy holds only in-frame clones and misses some; the assay was immunoSEQ multiplex PCR. Of some 140,000 clones in the sample, 70% to 90% were seen once. V was trimmed by 0 bases and J by 6 bases, leaving 3 bases between them. Germline assignment: CDR1 MNHEY and CDR2 SVGAGI. The CDR3 spans 11 residues. The chain has TRBV6-5 and TRBJ2-7; D gene ambiguous. The source is an adult in good health. The source material was peripheral blood, sampled on day 0 of AZD1222 vaccination. CDR3 sequence: CASSYSGEQYF. Written as DNA, the CDR3 is TGTGCCAGCAGTTACTCGGGCGAGCAGTACTTC.